Below are 11 T cell receptor beta chains sequenced from a single sample in a study of blood T cells in healthy people across ages. Primed by a sample-barcoded 5' primer and a J-beta primer mix, a second PCR proceeded for roughly 6 to 12 cycles. TCRdb re-called the 5' RACE reads with MiXCR, one entry per CDR3 protein. In the table there are about 1.5 million distinct CDR3 sequences, approximately 42% of which are singletons. The sample comprised blood. The source of these receptors is a woman aged 18-29 years in good health.

The CDR3 sequence is CASRGGGFNQPQHF. The CDR3 DNA is TGTGCCAGCCGGGGAGGGGGGTTTAATCAGCCCCAGCATTTT. The chain uses TRBV28 and TRBJ1-5; D is possibly TRBD1 (6 bases). CDR1 and CDR2 (germline): MDHEN, SYDVKM. V dropped 8 bases and J dropped 4 bases, with 15 bases sitting between them. The CDR3 has 14 residues.

This clonotype has a handful of counts. This chain links TRBV7-2 with TRBJ2-7, with D possibly TRBD2 on 6 matching bases. From germline, CDR1 is SGHTA and CDR2 FQGNSA. The ends were cut back, 1 base at V and 0 bases at J, with 16 bases in the middle. The CDR3 is 17 residues long. CDR3 sequence: CASSLEWGERGSYEQYF. The CDR3 coding sequence is TGTGCCAGCAGCTTAGAATGGGGGGAAAGGGGCTCCTACGAGCAGTACTTC.

This clonotype was picked up a small number of times. This rearrangement joins TRBV6-5 to TRBJ2-7, with D possibly being TRBD2 (6 bases). The V gene's germline CDR1 is MNHEY and CDR2 SVGAGI. Between the trimmed V and J ends, which lost 0 bases and 2 bases, there was a span of 8 bases. This CDR3 region has 14 residues. The CDR3 sequence: CASSYSTGAYEQYF. The CDR3 DNA sequence: TGTGCCAGCAGTTACTCAACGGGAGCCTACGAGCAGTACTTC.

V is TRBV4-3 and J is TRBJ2-1; D ambiguous. Matching the DNA end better, TRBJ2-7 makes the J call doubtful. This CDR3 region has 14 residues. Looked up from germline, CDR1 is LGHNA and CDR2 is YSLEER. The CDR3 DNA is TGCGCCAGCAGCCGTAGTGTAGCCTACAATGAGCAGTACTTC. Amino acid sequence: CASSRSVAYNEQYF.

The chain recombines TRBV24-1 with TRBJ2-1; D is undetermined. The CDR3 contains 15 residues. Germline V gives CDR1 KGHDR, CDR2 SFDVKD. V lost 1 base and J 5 bases, leaving 11 bases between the germline ends. CDR3 sequence reads: CATSDFGLVDNEQFF. CDR3 coding DNA: TGTGCCACCAGTGATTTTGGTCTAGTCGACAATGAGCAGTTCTTC.

This chain links TRBV7-2 with TRBJ2-1, with D possibly being TRBD2 (6 bases). The V gene's germline CDR1 is SGHTA and CDR2 FQGNSA. This CDR3 comprises 18 residues. Trimming took 5 bases from V and 0 from J, leaving 20 bases between them. CDR3 sequence reads: CASSTSPGLLSSYNEQFF. The CDR3 nucleotides read TGTGCCAGCAGCACTAGTCCCGGACTACTGAGCTCCTACAATGAGCAGTTCTTC.

To note about this clonotype: One end of the junction varies from germline; a read error may be responsible. The CDR3 sequence: CASTLRGSNQRQHF. CDR3 sequence (DNA): TGTGCCAGCACCCTAAGAGGCAGCAATCAGCGCCAGCATTTT. The chain uses TRBV12-3 or TRBV12-4 and TRBJ1-5; no reliable D call. The CDR3 is 14 amino acids.

The sample holds many counts of this clonotype. The genes are TRBV5-1 and TRBJ2-1; D perhaps matches TRBD1 (5 bases). Trimming cost V 0 bases and J 2 bases, with 9 bases left between them. The CDR3 totals 15 residues. Germline CDR1 and CDR2: SGHRS and YFSETQ. The CDR3 is CASSLGSGTYNEQFF. For the CDR3, the DNA is TGCGCCAGCAGCTTGGGTTCAGGGACCTACAATGAGCAGTTCTTC. The full variable domain, its missing parts supplied by reference TRBV5-1 and TRBJ2-1, is KAGVTQTPRYLIKTRGQQVTLSCSPISGHRSVSWYQQTPGQGLQFLFEYFSETQRNKGNFPGRFSGRQFSNSRSEMNVSTLELGDSALYLCASSLGSGTYNEQFFGPGTRLTVL.

This chain connects TRBV7-8 to TRBJ2-7, with D perhaps matching TRBD2 (5 bases). CDR1 is SGHVS and CDR2 is FQNEAQ in the germline V gene. The CDR3 is made up of 13 amino acids. V was clipped by 1 base and J by 9 bases, with 13 bases between them. The CDR3 sequence: CASSLERGYTQYF. The CDR3 nucleotides are TGTGCCAGCAGCTTAGAGAGAGGGTATACGCAGTACTTC.

The chain carries TRBV7-3 and TRBJ2-7, with TRBD2 identical over 11 bases. The DNA matches TRBJ2-5 better at its end, which makes the J call doubtful. Germline V gene lookup returns CDR1 SGHTA and CDR2 FQGTGA. The CDR3 contains 15 residues. The CDR3, as DNA: TGTGCCAGCAGCACCGTTAGCGGGAGGGAAGAGACCCAGTACTTC. It translates to CASSTVSGREETQYF.

The J gene is TRBJ2-1, the V gene TRBV6-5; 10 nucleotides align to TRBD1. The CDR3 is 15 amino acids. Germline V gene data show CDR1 as MNHEY and CDR2 as SVGAGI. The trim removed 4 bases at V and 8 bases at J, leaving 8 bases unmatched. The CDR3 DNA is TGTGCCAGCAGTTCCCTCGGGACAGGGGTTTATGAGCAGTTCTTC. Amino acid sequence: CASSSLGTGVYEQFF.